These 15 T cell receptor beta chains were all obtained from the same sample, sequenced in a study of T and B cells in COVID-19 patients. Blood genomic DNA input for TRB amplification was about 250-550 ng. TRB rearrangements were amplified by multiplex PCR with BIOMED2 TRB-A/B primers. TCRdb fed the multiplex PCR reads into MiXCR, producing one record per CDR3 protein. The table has about 18,000 distinct CDR3 sequences, over 30% seen once. Source material: blood. These TCRs come from a human donor with active COVID-19.

The J gene is TRBJ2-2, the V gene TRBV20-1; no clear D gene. Germline V CDR1 and CDR2: DFQATT, SNEGSKA (reference sequence). The CDR3 consists of 13 residues. V shed 0 bases and J shed 5 bases, with 7 bases lying between them. Here the CDR3 reads CSARDSATGELFF. The CDR3 bases are TGCAGTGCTAGAGATTCGGCAACCGGGGAGCTGTTTTTT.

To note about this clonotype: Possible read error: a much larger clone is one base away. V usage is TRBV19 and J usage is TRBJ2-7; D is perhaps TRBD1 or TRBD2 (6 bases each). CDR1 and CDR2 from the germline V gene are LNHDA and SQIVND (reference sequence). V lost 4 bases to trimming and J lost 1 base, with 11 bases between them. The CDR3 extends over 14 amino acids. CDR3: CASSKEGGSYEQYV. The CDR3 DNA sequence: TGTGCCAGTAGTAAGGAGGGGGGTTCCTACGAGCAGTACGTC.

The V gene is TRBV6-5, the J gene TRBJ2-5, with a tentative D call TRBD1 (5 bases). Germline CDR1 MNHEY, CDR2 SVGAGI. This CDR3 contains 15 residues. V was shortened by 2 bases and J by 5 bases, with 15 bases between the two germline ends. CDR3: CASSYVVWGRETQYF. The CDR3 DNA reads as TGTGCCAGCAGTTACGTTGTGTGGGGCCGGGAGACCCAGTACTTC.

Turning to this clonotype: The junction does not match germline at one end; this may be a read error. The chain has TRBV5-3 and TRBJ2-2, with a possible D match to TRBD1 (5 bases). TRBV5-3 counts as an open reading frame of uncertain function. This CDR3 contains 15 residues. CDR3 bases: TGCGCCAGCAGCTTGACACAGGTCAACACCGGGGAGCTGTTTTTT. The encoded protein is CASSLTQVNTGELFF.

The gene calls are TRBV27 and TRBJ1-2; tentative D call: TRBD1 (5 bases). The CDR3 loop spans 13 amino acids. V lost 6 bases and J 3 bases, leaving 11 bases between the germline ends. The V gene's germline CDR1 is MNHEY and CDR2 SMNVEV (reference sequence). The CDR3 loop reads CASSMWGDYGYTF. The CDR3 DNA is TGTGCCAGCAGCATGTGGGGGGACTATGGCTACACCTTC.

Worth noting for this clonotype: This may be a read error: a much more frequent sequence differs by one nucleotide. The CDR3 region is CASSTYMGRGSYNEQFF. In DNA form, the CDR3 reads TGTGCCAGTAGTACCTACATGGGCCGAGGATCTTACAATGAGCAGTTCTTC. This chain uses TRBV19 with TRBJ2-1, with no clear D. Germline CDR1 and CDR2: LNHDA and SQIVND (reference sequence). Trimming stripped 4 bases from V and 4 bases from J, with 20 bases between. The length of the CDR3 is 17 residues.

The V and J genes are TRBV27 and TRBJ2-7, with D unclear. Germline CDR1 and CDR2: MNHEY and SMNVEV (reference sequence). The CDR3 is made up of 13 amino acids. Trimming took off 5 bases at V and 6 bases at J, with 14 bases between the two ends. The CDR3 nucleotides are TGTGCCAGCAGTGTGGGGTGGGGATCCGAGCAGTACTTC. Protein sequence: CASSVGWGSEQYF.

In its sample, this clonotype was seen a few times. This chain connects TRBV6-5 to TRBJ1-5, with 12 bases aligning to TRBD1. The CDR3 has 16 residues. With V trimmed by 5 bases and J by 5 bases, 7 bases remained unmatched. Per germline, CDR1 MNHEY and CDR2 SVGAGI. DNA for the CDR3: TGTGCCAGCAGTAGGGGGACAGGGGGCACTCATCAGCCCCAGCATTTT. Protein product: CASSRGTGGTHQPQHF.

This clonotype was seen a handful of times. The chain combines TRBV6-6 with TRBJ1-6; no definite D call. Trimming took 0 bases from V and 7 from J, leaving 10 bases between them. CDR1 is MNHNY and CDR2 is SVGAGI in the germline V gene (reference sequence). The CDR3 consists of 15 residues. CDR3 amino acids: CASSYSPNGNSPLHF. CDR3 sequence (DNA): TGTGCCAGCAGTTACTCGCCCAACGGGAATTCACCCCTCCACTTT.

V and J are TRBV20-1 and TRBJ2-1, with 7 bases lining up with TRBD2. This CDR3 has 16 amino acids. Losses at the gene ends were 6 bases for V and 0 bases for J; bases not matched to a gene: 11. Germline CDR1 and CDR2: DFQATT and SNEGSKA (reference sequence). This CDR3 is CSAPPSGLSSYNEQFF. For the CDR3, the DNA is TGCAGTGCACCTCCTAGCGGACTCAGCTCCTACAATGAGCAGTTCTTC.

The V and J genes are TRBV27 and TRBJ2-1; 9 bases align to TRBD1. The CDR3 totals 13 residues. V was pared by 3 bases and J by 12 bases, with 6 bases of the junction left unmatched. CDR1 and CDR2 (germline): MNHEY, SMNVEV (reference sequence). The CDR3 here is CASSLEPGQGQFF. Here the CDR3 DNA reads TGTGCCAGCAGTTTGGAACCGGGACAGGGGCAGTTCTTC.

This chain connects TRBV20-1 to TRBJ2-5; 13 bases fit TRBD2. The length of the CDR3 is 14 residues. The germline V gene has CDR1 DFQATT and CDR2 SNEGSKA (reference sequence). V lost 6 bases and J lost 5; bases outside the gene matches: 6. This CDR3 is CSARLAGGVETQYF. The CDR3 region has the DNA TGCAGTGCAAGACTAGCGGGGGGTGTGGAGACCCAGTACTTC.

This clonotype was found a few times. V is TRBV15 and J is TRBJ1-5; no firm D call. V was cut by 3 bases and J by 5 bases, with 11 bases left in between. The CDR3 extends over 14 amino acids. Germline-derived CDR1 and CDR2 are LNHNV and YYDKDF (reference sequence). The CDR3 DNA reads TGTGCCACCAGCAGTTGGCAGGATGATCAGCCCCAGCATTTT. Its protein product is CATSSWQDDQPQHF.

The chain recombines TRBV12-3 or TRBV12-4 with TRBJ2-4; the D gene is possibly TRBD2 (6 bases). V was pared by 3 bases and J by 7 bases, with 10 bases between. There are 13 residues in the CDR3. In DNA form, the CDR3 reads TGTGCCAGCAGTTTCTCAGGAGGGAACATTCAGTACTTC. This sequence encodes CASSFSGGNIQYF.

The chain links TRBV27 to TRBJ2-2; the match to TRBD2 covers 9 bases. The V gene's germline CDR1 is MNHEY and CDR2 SMNVEV (reference sequence). The V gene end was trimmed by 5 bases and the J gene end by 1 base; junction bases not matched to a gene: 17. CDR3 length equals 20 residues. The CDR3: CASSPHLLGGGARNTGELFF. In DNA form, the CDR3 reads TGTGCCAGCAGTCCCCACCTCTTGGGCGGGGGGGCGAGGAACACCGGGGAGCTGTTTTTT.